The 15 T cell receptor beta chains below were found in one sample sequenced in a study of cytomegalovirus exposure and HLA in healthy donors. The data were produced by immunoSEQ multiplex PCR, yet TCRdb's version contains in-frame clones alone and is incomplete. Among about 88,000 clones listed, roughly 84% were seen once. The sequenced sample was PBMCs. These receptors originate from a woman aged 18-29 years in good health and CMV-seropositive.

The chain is built from TRBV28 and TRBJ2-1; TRBD2 matches 10 bases. Germline V lookup: CDR1 MDHEN, CDR2 SYDVKM. The CDR3 spans 16 residues. The junction had 15 bases not matched to a gene; V was cut back by 8 bases and J by 8 bases. CDR3 in amino acids: CASGRGGSGGAHEQFF. The DNA of the CDR3 is TGTGCCAGCGGACGAGGTGGGAGCGGGGGGGCCCATGAGCAGTTCTTC.

The rearrangement links TRBV5-1 to TRBJ1-2, with a tentative D call TRBD1 (5 bases). Germline values: CDR1 SGHRS, CDR2 YFSETQ. V lost 1 base and J 1 base, leaving 11 bases between the germline ends. The CDR3 consists of 15 residues. The DNA of the CDR3 is TGCGCCAGCAGCTTGTCTCCACAGGATAACTATGGCTACACCTTC. It is translated as CASSLSPQDNYGYTF.

This chain connects TRBV27 to TRBJ2-7, with D maybe TRBD1 (6 bases). The germline V gene encodes CDR1 MNHEY and CDR2 SMNVEV (reference sequence). This CDR3 has 13 residues. The V end was cut by 7 bases, the J end by 2 bases, with 12 bases between. In DNA form, the CDR3 reads TGTGCCAGCATGTTACAGGGCACCTACGAGCAGTACTTC. As protein: CASMLQGTYEQYF.

The rearrangement uses TRBV18 and TRBJ2-7, with 8 bases matching TRBD1. The ends lost 0 bases at V and 5 bases at J; junction bases unmatched: 12. Germline lookup yields CDR1 KGHSH and CDR2 LQKENI. The CDR3 contains 17 residues. CDR3: CASSPPHNAGQGDEQYF. The DNA of the CDR3 is TGTGCCAGCTCACCACCTCACAATGCCGGACAGGGCGACGAGCAGTACTTC.

This clone appeared a few times. The chain carries TRBV7-3 and TRBJ2-2; 7 nucleotides align to TRBD2. The V gene's germline CDR1 is SGHTA and CDR2 FQGTGA. This CDR3 has 15 residues. V shed 5 bases, J shed 7 bases, and the junction held 10 bases outside the gene matches. CDR3 DNA sequence: TGTGCCAGCAGCGGAGCGGGGAGGCGGGTCGGGGAGCTGTTTTTT. Encoded protein: CASSGAGRRVGELFF.

The chain links TRBV13 to TRBJ2-7; no reliable D call. The CDR3 spans 11 residues. The ends were cut back, 5 bases at V and 4 bases at J, with 6 bases in the middle. CDR1 and CDR2 (germline): PRHDT, FYEKMQ (reference sequence). The chain's CDR3 is CASSPGYEQYF. Here the CDR3 DNA reads TGTGCCAGCAGCCCCGGTTACGAGCAGTACTTC.

The chain has TRBV30 and TRBJ1-4, with 9 positions matching TRBD1. The CDR3 runs 14 residues. The J segment lost 8 bases and the V segment lost 3 bases, leaving 7 bases of the junction unmatched. CDR1 is GTSNPN and CDR2 is SVGIG in the germline V gene (reference sequence). Here the CDR3 DNA reads TGTGCCTGGAGCGCCGGGACAGGGTACGAAAAACTGTTTTTT. Protein sequence: CAWSAGTGYEKLFF.

This clone was recorded once. CDR3 residues: CASSLRDRVRETQYF. The CDR3 DNA reads TGTGCCAGCAGCTTAAGGGACAGGGTTCGCGAGACCCAGTACTTC. V usage is TRBV7-9 and J usage is TRBJ2-5; 9 bases agree with TRBD1. This CDR3 is built from 15 residues. Germline CDR1 and CDR2: SEHNR and FQNEAQ (reference sequence). The J segment lost 5 bases and the V segment lost 2 bases, leaving 6 bases of the junction unmatched.

This chain uses TRBV4-3 with TRBJ1-1; maybe TRBD1 (5 bases). The CDR3 loop spans 15 amino acids. Deletions cut 0 bases from V and 4 bases from J, with 12 bases between. The germline gives CDR1 LGHNA, CDR2 YSLEER. CDR3 DNA: TGCGCCAGCAGCCAAGATCCACAGGTAGGCACTGAAGCTTTCTTT. It specifies CASSQDPQVGTEAFF.

The V and J genes are TRBV28 and TRBJ2-7, with 7 bases lining up with TRBD1. Germline V gene data show CDR1 as MDHEN and CDR2 as SYDVKM. This CDR3 has 14 amino acids. V lost 5 bases, J lost 4 bases, and 8 bases stayed unmatched. The CDR3 DNA reads as TGTGCCAGCAGTAATACAGGGGCCCTTTACGAGCAGTACTTC. It yields the protein CASSNTGALYEQYF.

DNA for the CDR3: TGTGCCAGCAGCTCCCCTCCAGGGACAGCGAACACTGAAGCTTTCTTT. Its protein product is CASSSPPGTANTEAFF. The chain links TRBV7-2 to TRBJ1-1, with 7 bases matching TRBD1. Germline lookup yields CDR1 SGHTA and CDR2 FQGNSA. There are 16 residues in the CDR3. Trimming took 4 bases from V and 1 from J; bases not matched to a gene: 9.

This chain connects TRBV11-2 to TRBJ1-4; D might be TRBD1 (5 bases). The CDR3 extends over 17 amino acids. Trimming cost V 1 base and J 8 bases, with 20 bases left between them. Germline lookup yields CDR1 SGHAT and CDR2 FQNNGV. Here the CDR3 reads CASSLGSLGGHTEKLFF. DNA of the CDR3: TGTGCCAGCAGCTTAGGGAGTCTAGGTGGACACACCGAAAAACTGTTTTTT.

In DNA form, the CDR3 reads TGTGCCAGCAGCTTTGGGACAGAGAGCTCACCCCTCCACTTT. This encodes CASSFGTESSPLHF. The genes are TRBV5-6 and TRBJ1-6, with 7 bases identical to TRBD1. The CDR3 is 14 residues long. Trimming removed 2 bases from V and 10 bases from J; junction bases left unmatched: 6. Germline CDR1 reads SGHDT; CDR2 reads YYEEEE.

This clone was detected only once. This chain joins TRBV30 and TRBJ1-1; the D gene is possibly TRBD1 (5 bases). The V and J ends lost 5 bases and 4 bases respectively, with 11 bases between them. Germline V gives CDR1 GTSNPN, CDR2 SVGIG (reference sequence). The CDR3 has 12 amino acids. The CDR3 reads CAWGSGGTEAFF. CDR3 nucleotide sequence: TGTGCCTGGGGGAGCGGGGGCACTGAAGCTTTCTTT.

This sequence joins TRBV27 and TRBJ1-5, with a weak D call TRBD1 (6 bases). The V and J ends lost 1 base and 1 base respectively, with 14 bases between them. This CDR3 contains 17 residues. Germline loops: CDR1 MNHEY, CDR2 SMNVEV (reference sequence). The CDR3 sequence: CASSLWFQGLSNQPQHF. CDR3 nucleotide sequence: TGTGCCAGCAGTTTATGGTTCCAGGGGCTCAGCAATCAGCCCCAGCATTTT.